Listed here is a single T cell receptor beta chain. Its antigen is not known. The CDR3 consists of 15 residues. With V trimmed by 4 bases and J by 0 bases, 3 bases remained unmatched. CDR1 is MDHEN and CDR2 is SYDVKM in the germline V gene. The entry originates in a study of cytomegalovirus exposure and HLA in healthy donors. General observations from the study: Later analysis associated a missense DCLRE1C variant with TCR beta V- and J-gene trimming. Per a later analysis, HLA-associated TCR beta chains showed more clonal expansion than other, equally common TCR beta chains.

The PCR had 60 Vbeta and 13 Jbeta primers. Profiled with immunoSEQ multiplex PCR; TCRdb holds only in-frame clones, not every one. This sample's clone table lists 150,000 or so clones. This chain links TRBV28 with TRBJ1-5; 7 nucleotides line up with TRBD1. This clonotype was sampled from a woman aged 45-65 years in good health and CMV-seronegative. Sequenced: PBMCs. Here the CDR3 reads CASSSRQGSNQPQHF. The CDR3 nucleotides read TGTGCCAGCAGTTCCCGACAGGGTAGCAATCAGCCCCAGCATTTT.